The TCR beta chain described here comes from a study of cytomegalovirus exposure and HLA in healthy donors. With 60 Vbeta and 13 Jbeta primers, the PCR was carried out. The data were produced by immunoSEQ multiplex PCR, yet TCRdb's version contains in-frame clones alone and is incomplete. The sample comprises 75,000 to 100,000 clones, approximately 72% of which are singletons, and 12% to 15% rests with the top ten. Germline V gives CDR1 SGHKS, CDR2 YYEKEE (reference sequence). This CDR3 is built from 13 residues. V dropped 4 bases and J dropped 5 bases, with 9 bases sitting between them. Specimen: PBMCs. V is TRBV5-5 and J is TRBJ2-2; no clear D. The receptor's source is a woman in her seventies in good health and CMV-seropositive. CDR3 DNA: TGTGCCAGCAGCCCCGAGTGGACCGGGGAGCTGTTTTTT. As protein: CASSPEWTGELFF.